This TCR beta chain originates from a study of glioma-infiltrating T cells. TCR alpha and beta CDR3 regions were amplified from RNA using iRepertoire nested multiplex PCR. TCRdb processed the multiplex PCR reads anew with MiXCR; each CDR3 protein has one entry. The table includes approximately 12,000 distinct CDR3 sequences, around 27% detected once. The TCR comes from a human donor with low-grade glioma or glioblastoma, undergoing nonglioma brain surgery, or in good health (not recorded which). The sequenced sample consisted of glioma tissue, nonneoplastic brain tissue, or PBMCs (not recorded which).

Here the CDR3 DNA reads TGTGCCAGTAGTATTACAGGGACCTACAATGAGCAGTTCTTC. Translating gives CASSITGTYNEQFF. The J gene is TRBJ2-1, the V gene TRBV19; the D gene is possibly TRBD1 (6 bases). The length of the CDR3 is 14 residues. Trimming pared 3 bases from V and 2 bases from J, leaving 8 bases between. Germline CDR1 is LNHDA and CDR2 is SQIVND (reference sequence). The full variable domain, with the rest looked up from reference TRBV19 and TRBJ2-1, is DGGITQSPKYLFRKEGQNVTLSCEQNLNHDAMYWYRQDPGQGLRLIYYSQIVNDFQKGDIAEGYSVSREKKESFPLTVTSAQKNPTAFYLCASSITGTYNEQFFGPGTRLTVL.